The T cell receptor (beta chain) described here comes from a study of blood T cell repertoires in COVID-19. The germline CDR1 and CDR2 sequences are LNHDA and SQIVND (reference sequence). The V end lost 6 bases, the J end lost 4 bases, and 9 bases lay between the germline ends. The CDR3 spans 12 residues. As originally analysed: Using reference gene primer amplification, nucleated cell counts were estimated. TCRdb's table, derived via immunoSEQ multiplex PCR, lists solely in-frame clones and lacks some. V and J calls plus clone size are reproduced from that table; the DNA served to infer D and trimming. The table has some 250,000 clones, 70% to 90% seen once; the top ten hold 1.5% to 2%. Participants were aged 18 to 89 years from approximately 25 US areas. All recovered Cohort 3 donors got two negative PCRs, got clearance, or saw symptom resolution.

The genes are TRBV19 and TRBJ1-2; D may be TRBD1 (5 bases). The sequence was obtained from a woman in her forties or fifties who had recovered from COVID-19. Material for sequencing was PBMCs or T cells enriched from blood (not recorded which). The CDR3 DNA sequence: TGTGCCAGTAGCGGGGGACCCTATGGCTACACCTTC. This codes for CASSGGPYGYTF.